This entry features one T cell receptor beta chain sequence. This entry is derived from a study of blood T cell repertoires in COVID-19. Turning to the study itself: Specimens from acute and convalescent COVID-19 originated in the United States, Italy and Spain. The cDNA or gDNA used as material had been derived from T cells, B-cell-depleted T cells, or PBMCs.

Germline values: CDR1 SEHNR, CDR2 FQNEAQ (reference sequence). CDR3 size: 16 residues. The V and J ends lost 5 bases and 0 bases respectively, with 13 bases between them. Libraries were prepared by immunoSEQ multiplex PCR; TCRdb keeps only in-frame clonotypes and omits some of them. The sample contains a few hundred thousand clones, around 87% of which appear only once. The chain links TRBV7-9 to TRBJ1-4, with no clear D. Material for sequencing was peripheral blood. The sequence was obtained from a woman aged 45 to 65 who had recovered from COVID-19. The CDR3 region has the DNA TGTGCCAGCAGCCGATTCGTTACAGCAACTAATGAAAAACTGTTTTTT. Translated, it gives CASSRFVTATNEKLFF.